The sequence of this T cell receptor (beta chain) was determined in a study of T cells after yellow fever vaccination. Findings of the study overall: Subsequent to the booster, the majority of primary-vaccination clones reappeared (about 97% CD4, about 90% CD8).

TCRdb reprocessed the 5' RACE reads with MiXCR, giving one entry per CDR3 protein. The data contain tens of thousands of distinct CDR3 sequences, about 5% of them singletons. The V gene end was trimmed by 3 bases and the J gene end by 1 base; junction bases not matched to a gene: 4. The CDR3 has 15 amino acids. From germline, CDR1 is LGHNA and CDR2 YNFKEQ. V gene TRBV4-2 combines with J gene TRBJ1-2; TRBD1 matches 8 bases. Sample: PBMCs, either bulk or a sorted T-cell subset (CD4+, CD8+, memory, or dextramer-sorted; not recorded which), taken on the day of the yellow fever booster vaccination. The receptor was isolated from a man aged 18-30 years who received the YFV17D yellow fever vaccine. The chain's CDR3 is CASSHDRGSNYGYTF. The CDR3 nucleotides read TGTGCCAGCAGCCATGACAGGGGAAGTAACTATGGCTACACCTTC.